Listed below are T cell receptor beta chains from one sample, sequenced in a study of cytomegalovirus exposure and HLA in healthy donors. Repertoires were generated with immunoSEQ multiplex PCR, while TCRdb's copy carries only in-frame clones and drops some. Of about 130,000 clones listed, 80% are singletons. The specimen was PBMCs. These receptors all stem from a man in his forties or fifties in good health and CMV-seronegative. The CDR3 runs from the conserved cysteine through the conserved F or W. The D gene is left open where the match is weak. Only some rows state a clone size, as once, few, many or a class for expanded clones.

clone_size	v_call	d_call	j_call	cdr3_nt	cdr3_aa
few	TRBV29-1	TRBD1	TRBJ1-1	TGCAGCGTGGGGGACAGCACTATGAACACTGAAGCTTTCTTT	CSVGDSTMNTEAFF
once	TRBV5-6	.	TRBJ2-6	TGTGCCAGCAGCCGTCCCGGGGCTGGGGCCAACGTCCTGACTTTC	CASSRPGAGANVLTF
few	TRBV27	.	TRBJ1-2	TGTGCCAGCAGTACACAGGGATCCGGCTACACCTTC	CASSTQGSGYTF
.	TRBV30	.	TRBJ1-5	TGTGCGGTGGAGGGGCTGAATCAGCCCCAGCATTTT	CAVEGLNQPQHF
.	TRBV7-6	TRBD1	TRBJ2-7	TGTGCCAGCAGCTTAGGGCAGACCGGGACAGGGGGCGCTCGGACCTACGAGCAGTACTTC	CASSLGQTGTGGARTYEQYF
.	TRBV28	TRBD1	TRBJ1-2	TGTGCCAGCAGTCCCATGACAGGGATTGGGTATGGCTACACCTTC	CASSPMTGIGYGYTF
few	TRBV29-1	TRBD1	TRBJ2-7	TGCAGCGTCCAGACAGGGGCGATCGAGCAGTACTTC	CSVQTGAIEQYF
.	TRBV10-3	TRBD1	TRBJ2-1	TGTGCCATCAGTGATAGGGACAGAACCAATGAGCAGTTCTTC	CAISDRDRTNEQFF
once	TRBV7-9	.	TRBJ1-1	TGTGCCAGCAGCTGGGAGGGGACCACTGAAGCTTTCTTT	CASSWEGTTEAFF
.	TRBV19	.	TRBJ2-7	TGTGCCAGTAGTAGCGGTTACGAGCAGTACTTC	CASSSGYEQYF
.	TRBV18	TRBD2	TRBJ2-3	TGTGCCAGCTCACCAAGGCTAGCGGGCTCCACAGATACGCAGTATTTT	CASSPRLAGSTDTQYF
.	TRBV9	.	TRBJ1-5	TGTGCCAGCAGCGGAGGCCAGGGAGGTCAGCCCCAGCATTTT	CASSGGQGGQPQHF
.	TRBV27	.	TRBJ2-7	TGTGCCAGCAGTACCCTGGGACACAGCTACGAGCAGTACTTC	CASSTLGHSYEQYF
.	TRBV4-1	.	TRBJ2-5	TGCGCCAGCAGCCTGGGGGGGGCGGGGGCACAAGAGACCCAGTACTTC	CASSLGGAGAQETQYF
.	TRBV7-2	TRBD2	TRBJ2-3	TGTGCCAGCAGCTTAGAGCGGGGCCAGGGTACGCAGTATTTT	CASSLERGQGTQYF
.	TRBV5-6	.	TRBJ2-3	TGTGCCAGCAGCTCCATGAGGCCGGGAGATACGCAGTATTTT	CASSSMRPGDTQYF
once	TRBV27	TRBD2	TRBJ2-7	TGTGCCAGCAGTATCTCGGGAGGGGGCTACGAGCAGTACTTC	CASSISGGGYEQYF
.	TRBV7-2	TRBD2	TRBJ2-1	TGTGCCAGCAGCTTTGTAAGCGGGACCAACAATGAGCAGTTCTTC	CASSFVSGTNNEQFF
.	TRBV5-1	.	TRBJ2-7	TGCGCCAGCAGCTTGGACCTCTCTCACTCAAACTGGTACTTC	CASSLDLSHSNWYF
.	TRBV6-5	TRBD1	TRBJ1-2	TGTGCCAGCAGTTACTCCCCCGACAGGGGCGGCTACACCTTC	CASSYSPDRGGYTF
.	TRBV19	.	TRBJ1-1	TGTGCCAGTAGTCCGAACTCAAACCCGAACACTGAAGCTTTCTTT	CASSPNSNPNTEAFF
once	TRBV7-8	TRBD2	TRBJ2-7	TGTGCCAGCAGCTTTAACTACGGGGGGGGCGACTTCTACGAGCAGTACTTC	CASSFNYGGGDFYEQYF
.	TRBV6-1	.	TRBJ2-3	TGTGCCAGCAGTGACCTACAGGCCACCTGGGTTACGCAGTATTTT	CASSDLQATWVTQYF